The rows below give T cell receptor beta chains drawn from one sample of a study of blood T cell repertoires in COVID-19. Sequencing used immunoSEQ multiplex PCR; TCRdb keeps in-frame clones, though not all of them. The table includes about 340,000 clones, approximately 90% detected once. The sample comprised peripheral blood. Receptors were obtained from a woman younger than 30 who had recovered from COVID-19. The CDR3 runs from the conserved cysteine through the conserved F or W. A D gene is named only where the DNA matches it firmly. Not all rows give a size; the values are once, few, many and, for expanded clones, a class.

J gene: TRBJ1-1; CDR3 length: 15; clone size: NA; V gene: TRBV27; D gene: TRBD1; CDR3 DNA: TGTGCCAGCAGTCCCGGGACAGGGGGAGAAACTGAAGCTTTCTTT; CDR3 protein: CASSPGTGGETEAFF
J gene: TRBJ2-3; CDR3 length: 17; clone size: NA; V gene: TRBV4-3; D gene: NA; CDR3 DNA: TGCGCCAGCAGCCAAGATTACAGGGAGAGGGGCACAGATACGCAGTATTTT; CDR3 protein: CASSQDYRERGTDTQYF
J gene: TRBJ1-1; CDR3 length: 13; clone size: NA; V gene: TRBV19; D gene: TRBD1; CDR3 DNA: TGTGCCACCAAGGGACAGGGGAGGGCTGAAGCTTTCTTT; CDR3 protein: CATKGQGRAEAFF
J gene: TRBJ1-1; CDR3 length: 13; clone size: NA; V gene: TRBV25-1; D gene: NA; CDR3 DNA: TGTGCCAGCAGTGTTCGGGGGGTCACTGAAGCTTTCTTT; CDR3 protein: CASSVRGVTEAFF
J gene: TRBJ2-2; CDR3 length: 16; clone size: NA; V gene: TRBV28; D gene: NA; CDR3 DNA: TGTGCCAGCAGTTTCCCCACGGAGGGCCACGCCGGGGAGCTGTTTTTT; CDR3 protein: CASSFPTEGHAGELFF
J gene: TRBJ1-2; CDR3 length: 16; clone size: NA; V gene: TRBV7-2; D gene: NA; CDR3 DNA: TGTGCCAGCAGCTTAGCCTCACAGGGTTGGAACTATGGCTACACCTTC; CDR3 protein: CASSLASQGWNYGYTF
J gene: TRBJ1-6; CDR3 length: 18; clone size: NA; V gene: TRBV7-2; D gene: TRBD1; CDR3 DNA: TGTGCCAGCAGCTTAACGCGAAGGGACAGGGGAGGTAATTCACCCCTCCACTTT; CDR3 protein: CASSLTRRDRGGNSPLHF
J gene: TRBJ1-1; CDR3 length: 14; clone size: NA; V gene: TRBV7-9; D gene: NA; CDR3 DNA: TGTGCCAGCAGCTTAGGACAGCCAAACACTGAAGCTTTCTTT; CDR3 protein: CASSLGQPNTEAFF
J gene: TRBJ2-3; CDR3 length: 15; clone size: once; V gene: TRBV11-3; D gene: NA; CDR3 DNA: TGTGCCAGCAGCGCAAGGACTACTAGCACAGATACGCAGTATTTT; CDR3 protein: CASSARTTSTDTQYF
J gene: TRBJ2-1; CDR3 length: 18; clone size: NA; V gene: TRBV3-1/TRBV3-2; D gene: NA; CDR3 DNA: TGTGCCAGCAGCCAAGGGCCGGGGCTAGCGAGACTTTACAATGAGCAGTTCTTC; CDR3 protein: CASSQGPGLARLYNEQFF
J gene: TRBJ2-2; CDR3 length: 14; clone size: NA; V gene: TRBV2; D gene: NA; CDR3 DNA: TGTGCCAGCAGGGCTAGCGCGAACACCGGGGAGCTGTTTTTT; CDR3 protein: CASRASANTGELFF
J gene: TRBJ2-1; CDR3 length: 16; clone size: once; V gene: TRBV9; D gene: NA; CDR3 DNA: TGTGCCAGCAGCCACCGAGCGGGTGGCTCCTACAATGAGCAGTTCTTC; CDR3 protein: CASSHRAGGSYNEQFF
J gene: TRBJ2-1; CDR3 length: 21; clone size: many; V gene: TRBV14; D gene: TRBD2; CDR3 DNA: TGTGCCAGCAGCCAAGCAAGGGGCGGCCCCTGGCGGGAGGGCCGGGGCAATGAGCAGTTCTTC; CDR3 protein: CASSQARGGPWREGRGNEQFF
J gene: TRBJ1-2; CDR3 length: 11; clone size: NA; V gene: TRBV6-6; D gene: NA; CDR3 DNA: TGTGCCAGCAGGAGCTTGGATGGCTACACCTTC; CDR3 protein: CASRSLDGYTF
J gene: TRBJ1-2; CDR3 length: 15; clone size: once; V gene: TRBV5-8; D gene: NA; CDR3 DNA: TGTGCCAGCAGCGGGTCAGGCAGTTTGTACGATGGCTACACCTTC; CDR3 protein: CASSGSGSLYDGYTF
J gene: TRBJ2-5; CDR3 length: 14; clone size: once; V gene: TRBV24-1; D gene: TRBD1; CDR3 DNA: TGTGCCACCAGTGATCCCGCACAGGGGGAGACCCAGTACTTC; CDR3 protein: CATSDPAQGETQYF
J gene: TRBJ2-1; CDR3 length: 15; clone size: NA; V gene: TRBV4-3; D gene: TRBD2; CDR3 DNA: TGCGCCAGCAGCCGAGGACTAGCGTCCCATAATGAGCAGTTCTTC; CDR3 protein: CASSRGLASHNEQFF
J gene: TRBJ2-3; CDR3 length: 18; clone size: NA; V gene: TRBV9; D gene: TRBD2; CDR3 DNA: TGTGCCAGCAGCGAGCACCTTAGTACTAGCGCGTACACAGATACGCAGTATTTT; CDR3 protein: CASSEHLSTSAYTDTQYF
J gene: TRBJ2-3; CDR3 length: 15; clone size: once; V gene: TRBV5-6; D gene: TRBD1; CDR3 DNA: TGTGCCAGCAGCCTCCGGGACAGAATCACAGATACGCAGTATTTT; CDR3 protein: CASSLRDRITDTQYF
J gene: TRBJ2-2; CDR3 length: 17; clone size: NA; V gene: TRBV5-1; D gene: TRBD2; CDR3 DNA: TGCGCCAGCAGCTCAACCGGACTAGCGCCGAACACCGGGGAGCTGTTTTTT; CDR3 protein: CASSSTGLAPNTGELFF
J gene: TRBJ2-5; CDR3 length: 15; clone size: NA; V gene: TRBV5-1; D gene: TRBD2; CDR3 DNA: TGCGCCAGCAGCTTCCTGAGCGGGAGGGCAGAGACCCAGTACTTC; CDR3 protein: CASSFLSGRAETQYF
J gene: TRBJ1-2; CDR3 length: 15; clone size: few; V gene: TRBV4-3; D gene: TRBD1; CDR3 DNA: TGCGCCAGCAGCGGGCCCGACAGGGCCAACTATGGCTACACCTTC; CDR3 protein: CASSGPDRANYGYTF
J gene: TRBJ2-1; CDR3 length: 17; clone size: NA; V gene: TRBV6-2/TRBV6-3; D gene: TRBD2; CDR3 DNA: TGTGCCAGCAGTCACCTCCGGGGAGGGAGAAGTGGTAATGAGCAGTTCTTC; CDR3 protein: CASSHLRGGRSGNEQFF
J gene: TRBJ2-3; CDR3 length: 16; clone size: NA; V gene: TRBV27; D gene: NA; CDR3 DNA: TGTGCCAGCAGTTTAAGTAGGGGCACAGGGCCAGATACGCAGTATTTT; CDR3 protein: CASSLSRGTGPDTQYF
J gene: TRBJ1-6; CDR3 length: 20; clone size: NA; V gene: TRBV3-1/TRBV3-2; D gene: TRBD1; CDR3 DNA: TGTGCCAGCAGCCAACCGAGGGCTGGGACAGTACCCCCAGGAGGTTCACCCCTCCACTTT; CDR3 protein: CASSQPRAGTVPPGGSPLHF
J gene: TRBJ2-1; CDR3 length: 14; clone size: NA; V gene: TRBV19; D gene: NA; CDR3 DNA: TGTGCCAGTAGTATGGGTCCGGGGTACAATGAGCAGTTCTTC; CDR3 protein: CASSMGPGYNEQFF
J gene: TRBJ2-2; CDR3 length: 17; clone size: NA; V gene: TRBV4-1; D gene: TRBD2; CDR3 DNA: TGCGCCAGCAGCCAACCGCTAGCGGGAGTATACACCGGGGAGCTGTTTTTT; CDR3 protein: CASSQPLAGVYTGELFF
J gene: TRBJ2-1; CDR3 length: 15; clone size: NA; V gene: TRBV18; D gene: TRBD2; CDR3 DNA: TGTGCCAGCTCACCTAGCGGGAGTTCGTACCTTGAGCAGTTCTTC; CDR3 protein: CASSPSGSSYLEQFF
J gene: TRBJ2-1; CDR3 length: 15; clone size: NA; V gene: TRBV5-1; D gene: TRBD1; CDR3 DNA: TGCGCCAGCAGCTCCTCCGGGACAGGGTACAATGAGCAGTTCTTC; CDR3 protein: CASSSSGTGYNEQFF
J gene: TRBJ2-2; CDR3 length: 14; clone size: NA; V gene: TRBV19; D gene: TRBD2; CDR3 DNA: TGTGCCAGTAGCAAGAGCGGGAGCACCGGGGAGCTGTTTTTT; CDR3 protein: CASSKSGSTGELFF
J gene: TRBJ2-1; CDR3 length: 19; clone size: NA; V gene: TRBV2; D gene: TRBD2; CDR3 DNA: TGTGCCAGCAGTTCTGGGGGACTAGCGAATAGTCTCTCCTACAATGAGCAGTTCTTC; CDR3 protein: CASSSGGLANSLSYNEQFF